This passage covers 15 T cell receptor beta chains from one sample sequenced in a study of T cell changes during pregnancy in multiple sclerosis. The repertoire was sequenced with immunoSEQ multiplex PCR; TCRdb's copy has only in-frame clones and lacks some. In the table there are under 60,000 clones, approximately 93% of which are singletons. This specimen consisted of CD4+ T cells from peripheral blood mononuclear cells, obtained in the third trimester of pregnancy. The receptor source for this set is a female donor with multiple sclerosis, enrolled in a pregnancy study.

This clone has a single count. The CDR3 DNA is TGTGCCAGCAGCTTATCTCTTAGCGGGATGTACGAGCAGTACTTC. Its protein product is CASSLSLSGMYEQYF. This chain joins TRBV7-9 and TRBJ2-7; 8 bases line up with TRBD2. V trimming: 2 bases; J trimming: 4 bases; junction bases outside the gene matches: 7. The V gene's germline CDR1 is SEHNR and CDR2 FQNEAQ (reference sequence). CDR3 length equals 15 residues.

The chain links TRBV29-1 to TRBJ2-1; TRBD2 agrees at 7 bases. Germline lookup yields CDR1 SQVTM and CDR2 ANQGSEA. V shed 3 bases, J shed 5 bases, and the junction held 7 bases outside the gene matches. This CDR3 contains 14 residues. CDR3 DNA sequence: TGCAGCGTTGATAGGCCTGCGGGGGACAATGAGCAGTTCTTC. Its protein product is CSVDRPAGDNEQFF.

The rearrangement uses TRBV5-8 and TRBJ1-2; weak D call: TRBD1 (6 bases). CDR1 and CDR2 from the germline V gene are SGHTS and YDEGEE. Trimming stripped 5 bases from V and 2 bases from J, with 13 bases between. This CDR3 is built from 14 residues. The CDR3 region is CASRETGTNYGYTF. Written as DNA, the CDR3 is TGTGCCAGCAGAGAAACCGGGACAAACTATGGCTACACCTTC.

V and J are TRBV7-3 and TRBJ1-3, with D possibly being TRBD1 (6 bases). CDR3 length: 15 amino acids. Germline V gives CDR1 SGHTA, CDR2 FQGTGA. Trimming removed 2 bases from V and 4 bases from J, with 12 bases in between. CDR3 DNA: TGTGCCAGCAGCTTACGCGGGGGCAGCGGAAACACCATATATTTT. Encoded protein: CASSLRGGSGNTIYF.

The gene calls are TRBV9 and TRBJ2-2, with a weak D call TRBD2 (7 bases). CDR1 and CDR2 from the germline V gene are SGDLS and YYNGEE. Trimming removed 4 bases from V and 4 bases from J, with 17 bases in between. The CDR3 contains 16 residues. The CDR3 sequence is CASSPGRGAPTGELFF. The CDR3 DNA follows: TGTGCCAGCAGCCCAGGTCGGGGGGCTCCCACCGGGGAGCTGTTTTTT. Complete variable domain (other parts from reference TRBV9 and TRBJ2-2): DSGVTQTPKHLITATGQRVTLRCSPRSGDLSVYWYQQSLDQGLQFLIQYYNGEERAKGNILERFSAQQFPDLHSELNLSSLELGDSALYFCASSPGRGAPTGELFFGEGSRLTVL.

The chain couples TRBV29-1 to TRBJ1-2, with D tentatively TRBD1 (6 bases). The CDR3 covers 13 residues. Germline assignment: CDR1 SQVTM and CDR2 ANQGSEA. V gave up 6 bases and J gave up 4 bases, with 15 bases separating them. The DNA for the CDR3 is TGCAGCGTCACCAGGGGTGTTGGCTATGGCTACACCTTC. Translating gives CSVTRGVGYGYTF. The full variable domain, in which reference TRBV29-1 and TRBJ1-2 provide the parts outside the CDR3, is SAVISQKPSRDICQRGTSLTIQCQVDSQVTMMFWYRQQPGQSLTLIATANQGSEATYESGFVIDKFPISRPNLTFSTLTVSNMSPEDSSIYLCSVTRGVGYGYTFGSGTRLTVV.

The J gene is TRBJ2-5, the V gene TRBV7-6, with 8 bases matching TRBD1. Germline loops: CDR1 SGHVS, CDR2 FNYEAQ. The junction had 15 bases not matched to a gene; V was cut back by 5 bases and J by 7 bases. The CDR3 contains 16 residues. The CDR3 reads CASSPPVITGGGTQYF. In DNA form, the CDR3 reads TGTGCCAGCAGCCCGCCCGTAATTACAGGGGGAGGGACCCAGTACTTC.

CDR3: CAMGRGEVPYNEQFF. In DNA, the CDR3 is TGTGCCATGGGGCGGGGAGAGGTGCCCTACAATGAGCAGTTCTTC. This chain connects TRBV5-4 to TRBJ2-1, with D perhaps TRBD2 (6 bases). V was pared by 9 bases and J by 2 bases, with 18 bases between. The length of the CDR3 is 15 residues. CDR1 is SGHNT, CDR2 YYREEE, per germline (reference sequence).

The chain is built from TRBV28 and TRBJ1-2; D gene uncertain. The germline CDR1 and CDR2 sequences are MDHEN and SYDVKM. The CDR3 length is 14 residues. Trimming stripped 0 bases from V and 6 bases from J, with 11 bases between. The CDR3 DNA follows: TGTGCCAGCAGTTTATGGGGCCAGGAAAATGGCTACACCTTC. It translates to CASSLWGQENGYTF.

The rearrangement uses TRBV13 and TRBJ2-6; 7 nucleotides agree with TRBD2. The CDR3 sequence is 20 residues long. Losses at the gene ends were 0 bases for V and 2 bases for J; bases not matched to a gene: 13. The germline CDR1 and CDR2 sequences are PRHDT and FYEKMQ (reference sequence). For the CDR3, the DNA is TGTGCCAGCAGCTTAGGTCACCGGCGGGGGTGGTCTACTGGGGCCAACGTCCTGACTTTC. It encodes CASSLGHRRGWSTGANVLTF.

DNA of the CDR3: TGTGCCAGCAGGCCAGGGGGAGGTCAGCCCCAGCATTTT. Amino acid sequence: CASRPGGGQPQHF. The chain is built from TRBV6-5 and TRBJ1-5, with 7 bases lining up with TRBD1. In germline, CDR1 is MNHEY, CDR2 SVGAGI. J was trimmed by 6 bases and V by 6 bases; bases with no gene match: 5. The CDR3 is made up of 13 amino acids.

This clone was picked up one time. The DNA for the CDR3 is TGTGCCAGCAGCACCAGGGGAAATCCGGCAGATACGCAGTATTTT. This codes for CASSTRGNPADTQYF. The chain combines TRBV2 with TRBJ2-3; D possibly corresponds to TRBD1 (6 bases). The CDR3 is 15 amino acids. Germline CDR1 is SNHLY and CDR2 is FYNNEI. Between the trimmed V and J ends, which lost 6 bases and 4 bases, there was a span of 17 bases.

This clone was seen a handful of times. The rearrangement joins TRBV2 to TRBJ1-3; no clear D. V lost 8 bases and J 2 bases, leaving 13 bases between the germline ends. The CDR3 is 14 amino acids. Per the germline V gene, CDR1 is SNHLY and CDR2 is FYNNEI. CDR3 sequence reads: CASSRVGAGNTIYF. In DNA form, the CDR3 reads TGTGCCAGCTCCAGAGTCGGGGCTGGAAACACCATATATTTT.

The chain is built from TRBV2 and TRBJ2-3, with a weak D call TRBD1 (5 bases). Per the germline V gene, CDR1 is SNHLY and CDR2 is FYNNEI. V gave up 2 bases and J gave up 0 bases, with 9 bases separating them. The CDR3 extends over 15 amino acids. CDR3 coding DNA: TGTGCCAGCAGTGAAAACAGGCTTAGCACAGATACGCAGTATTTT. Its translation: CASSENRLSTDTQYF.

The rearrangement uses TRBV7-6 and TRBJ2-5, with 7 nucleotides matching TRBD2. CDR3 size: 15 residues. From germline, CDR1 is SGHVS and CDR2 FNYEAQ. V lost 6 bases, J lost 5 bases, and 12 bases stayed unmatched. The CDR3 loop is CASRLGGETWETQYF. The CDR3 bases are TGTGCCAGCAGGCTGGGGGGGGAGACGTGGGAGACCCAGTACTTC.